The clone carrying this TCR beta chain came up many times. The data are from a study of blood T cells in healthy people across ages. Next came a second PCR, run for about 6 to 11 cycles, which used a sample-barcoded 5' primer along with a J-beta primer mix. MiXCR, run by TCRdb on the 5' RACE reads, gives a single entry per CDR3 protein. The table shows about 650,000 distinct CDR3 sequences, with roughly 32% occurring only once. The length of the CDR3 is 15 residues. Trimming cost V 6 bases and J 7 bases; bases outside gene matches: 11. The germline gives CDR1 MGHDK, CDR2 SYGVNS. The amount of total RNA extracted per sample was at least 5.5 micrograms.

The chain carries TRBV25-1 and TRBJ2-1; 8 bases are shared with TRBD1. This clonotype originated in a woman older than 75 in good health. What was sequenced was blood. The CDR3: CASRGAGGGSNEQFF. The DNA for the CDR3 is TGTGCCAGCAGGGGGGCAGGGGGCGGTTCAAATGAGCAGTTCTTC. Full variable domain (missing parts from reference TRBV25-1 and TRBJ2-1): EADIYQTPRYLVIGTGKKITLECSQTMGHDKMYWYQQDPGMELHLIHYSYGVNSTEKGDLSSESTVSRIRTEHFPLTLESARPSHTSQYLCASRGAGGGSNEQFFGPGTRLTVL.